This T cell receptor (beta chain) was identified during a study of blood T cell repertoires in COVID-19 (TCRdb year 2020). Concerning the study at large: Samples from collaborators originated in the United States, Italy and Spain and spanned both the acute and convalescent phases of COVID-19. The material from the prospective study consisted of cDNA or gDNA derived from T cells, B-cell-depleted T cells, or PBMCs. Deeply sampled blood TCRbeta repertoires from subjects exposed to, actively infected with, or recovered from COVID-19 were included in the dataset. The repertoires were released in a freely available public database meant as a resource for research on the immune response to SARS-CoV-2. Samples came from the ongoing ImmuneRACE study (first 160 participants) plus 1,254 subjects from 6 global collaborators. Sample metadata almost always included a de-identified subject ID, COVID-19 status, age in years and sex. Where HLA class I and class II types were available, the types were taken from metadata supplied by the sample provider, not from assay-based typing.

Enrolling through a virtual design, the prospective study's participants ranged in age from roughly 18 to 89 years and lived across 24 United States geographic areas. To assign participants to cohorts, the prospective study relied on clinical history that participants themselves reported in a screening survey and a study questionnaire. Recovered participants in ImmuneRACE Cohort 3 were defined by two consecutive negative NP/OP PCR tests, clearance by a healthcare professional, or resolution of symptoms. In the prospective study, mobile phlebotomists collected whole blood, serum and a nasopharyngeal or oropharyngeal swab from each participant. Prospective study participants could optionally give additional blood draws and questionnaires over an approximately 2-month period. Before DNA extraction, prospective study blood samples were shipped either frozen or at room temperature. Note on this clone: Its specific antigen is unknown. No much larger clonotype is one base removed from it; base qualities were not supplied.

The immunoSEQ Assay, a bias-controlled multiplex PCR, was used to amplify TCRbeta CDR3 regions from genomic DNA. The authors processed their data as follows. The number of nucleated cells in each sample was estimated from the amplification of reference gene primers within the assay. To quantify the absolute abundance of each unique TCRbeta CDR3 rearrangement, sequence reads were collapsed and filtered. For each sample, productive Simpson clonality was calculated by taking the square root of Simpson's diversity index across productive rearrangements. TCRdb stores this immuneACCESS table with in-frame sequences only. Part of the clones is absent; in the studies checked, under half of the shortfall reflects unresolved V genes, and no reason is known for the rest. That table supplies the V and J calls and clone size; D and trimming were determined from the DNA. Counted in this sample were roughly 520,000 clones; 88% of them appeared once. The ten biggest clones cover over 1.5% of the sample.

What the research found in general, with its limitations: The quantity of clinical and demographic metadata differed by source and by participant and was supplied without curation.

Trimming takes 8 bases from V and 12 bases from J, and the germline ends sit 5 bases apart. According to the germline V gene, CDR1 reads SNHLY and CDR2 reads FYNNEI. From its cysteine to its phenylalanine, the CDR3 spans 9 amino acids. The read is trimmed to its CDR3 DNA, 27 bases read in frame from base 1. The chain couples TRBV2 to TRBJ1-6, with the D gene not clear enough to name. Sequencing used PBMCs or T cells enriched from blood (not recorded which). The receptor was isolated from a woman between 40 and 50 years old who had recovered from COVID-19. The DNA is TGTGCCAGCTCCTTACCCCTCCACTTT. Translated, this gives CASSLPLHF.